This T cell receptor (beta chain) was observed in a study of radiotherapy plus CTLA-4 blockade in lung cancer. CDR1 is LNHDA, CDR2 SQIVND, per germline (reference sequence). Deletions cut 5 bases from V and 5 bases from J, with 8 bases between. There are 12 residues in the CDR3. The assay was immunoSEQ multiplex PCR, and TCRdb's table has in-frame clones only and misses some. Altogether tens of thousands of clones are present, around 76% being singletons, with the ten largest covering 20% to 25%. The chain couples TRBV19 to TRBJ2-3, with D possibly matching TRBD2 (6 bases). The sequenced sample was peripheral blood, obtained from a patient treated with radiotherapy plus ipilimumab. The sequence derives from a human donor with non-small cell lung cancer whose response to radiotherapy plus ipilimumab could not be evaluated. Some clones in this sample may be carry-over from other donors' samples. The CDR3 sequence is CASSGGGDTQYF. CDR3 nucleotide sequence: TGTGCCAGTAGTGGGGGAGGAGATACGCAGTATTTT.